This T cell receptor (beta chain) was sequenced for a study of coeliac disease. Background on the study: Without high-resolution HLA typing, biased TRBV7-2 usage was queried. Study observations and caveats: Active celiac intraepithelial and lamina propria samples had lower TRB and TRG clonality than control samples.

The CDR3 sequence is 19 residues long. V was pared by 7 bases and J by 7 bases, with 26 bases of the junction left unmatched. Germline CDR1 LGHNT, CDR2 FRNRAP. On this clone: Antigen unknown.

The assay was immunoSEQ multiplex PCR, and TCRdb's table has in-frame clones only and misses some. The repertoire holds around 6,700 clones, with around 60% as singletons. The source material was lamina propria lymphocytes from the gut. This chain uses TRBV12-5 with TRBJ2-5; 8 bases align to TRBD2. The clonotype was recovered from a man aged 45-60 years with active celiac disease. CDR3 sequence: CASALTVDGASGPLVTQYF. The CDR3 DNA follows: TGTGCTAGTGCCCTGACGGTGGATGGGGCTAGCGGGCCGCTTGTGACCCAGTACTTC.